This paragraph covers one T cell receptor (beta chain) sequence. TCRdb re-derived calls from the 5' RACE reads in MiXCR, one entry per CDR3 protein. Among about 110,000 distinct CDR3 sequences listed, approximately 20% were seen once. V lost 1 base to trimming and J lost 4 bases; unmatched junction nucleotides: 6. The CDR3 spans 15 residues. CDR1 is KGHSH, CDR2 LQKENI, per germline. This entry belongs to a study of human T cells and chemical hapten exposure. The authors extracted total RNA from unfractionated whole blood. The rearrangement joins TRBV18 to TRBJ1-1, with 7 nucleotides matching TRBD1. The TCR comes from a human donor in good health. Here the CDR3 DNA reads TGTGCCAGCTCACCACGACAGGGCGTTAGCACTGAAGCTTTCTTT. Translated: CASSPRQGVSTEAFF.